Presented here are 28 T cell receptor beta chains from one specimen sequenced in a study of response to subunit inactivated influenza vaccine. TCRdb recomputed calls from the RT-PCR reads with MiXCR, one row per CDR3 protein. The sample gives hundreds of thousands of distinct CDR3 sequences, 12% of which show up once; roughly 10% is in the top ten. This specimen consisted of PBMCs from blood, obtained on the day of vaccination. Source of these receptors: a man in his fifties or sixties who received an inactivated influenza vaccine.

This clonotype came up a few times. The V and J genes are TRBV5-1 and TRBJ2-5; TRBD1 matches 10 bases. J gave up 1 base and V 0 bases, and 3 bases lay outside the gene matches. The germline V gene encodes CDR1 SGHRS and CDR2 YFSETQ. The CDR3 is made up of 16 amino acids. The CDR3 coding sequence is TGCGCCAGCAGCTTGGGGGACAGGGGAGGCCAAGAGACCCAGTACTTC. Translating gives CASSLGDRGGQETQYF.

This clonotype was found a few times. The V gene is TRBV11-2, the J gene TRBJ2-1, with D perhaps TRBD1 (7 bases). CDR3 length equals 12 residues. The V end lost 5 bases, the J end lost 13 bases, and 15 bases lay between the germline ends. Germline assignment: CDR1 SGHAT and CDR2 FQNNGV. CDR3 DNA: TGTGCCAGCAGCCTTGACAGGGAGGCACAGTTCTTC. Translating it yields CASSLDREAQFF.

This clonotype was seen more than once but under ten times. CDR3 residues: CASSLRQRTNYGYTF. CDR3 coding DNA: TGTGCCAGCAGTTTAAGACAGAGAACTAACTATGGCTACACCTTC. The gene calls are TRBV28 and TRBJ1-2; maybe TRBD1 (5 bases). The germline CDR1 and CDR2 sequences are MDHEN and SYDVKM. This CDR3 is built from 15 residues. The V gene lost 2 bases and the J gene lost 0 bases, with 10 bases spanning the gap.

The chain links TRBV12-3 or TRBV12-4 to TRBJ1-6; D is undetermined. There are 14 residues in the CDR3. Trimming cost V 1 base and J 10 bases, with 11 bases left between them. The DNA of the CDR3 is TGTGCCAGCAGTTTAGGAACTATAGGGTCACCCCTCCACTTT. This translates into CASSLGTIGSPLHF.

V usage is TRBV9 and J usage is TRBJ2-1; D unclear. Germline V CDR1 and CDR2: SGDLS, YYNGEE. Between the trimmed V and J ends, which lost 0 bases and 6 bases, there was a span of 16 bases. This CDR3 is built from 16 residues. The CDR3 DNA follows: TGTGCCAGCAGCGTAGTCCGGCACGGTCCTTTCAATGAGCAGTTCTTC. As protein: CASSVVRHGPFNEQFF.

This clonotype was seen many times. CDR3: CASSRLIRTEAFF. CDR3 bases: TGTGCCAGCAGCCGATTAATCCGTACTGAAGCTTTCTTT. This rearrangement joins TRBV11-2 to TRBJ1-1; the D is unclear. Germline CDR1 reads SGHAT; CDR2 reads FQNNGV. CDR3 length: 13 amino acids. The V gene lost 5 bases and the J gene lost 5 bases, with 12 bases spanning the gap. Looking up the rest from reference TRBV11-2 and TRBJ1-1 gives the full variable domain: EAGVAQSPRYKIIEKRQSVAFWCNPISGHATLYWYQQILGQGPKLLIQFQNNGVVDDSQLPKDRFSAERLKGVDSTLKIQPAKLEDSAVYLCASSRLIRTEAFFGQGTRLTVV.

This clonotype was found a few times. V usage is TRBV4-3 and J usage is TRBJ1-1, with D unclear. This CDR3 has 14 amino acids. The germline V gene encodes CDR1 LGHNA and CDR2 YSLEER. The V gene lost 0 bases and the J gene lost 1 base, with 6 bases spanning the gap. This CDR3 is CASSQDPANTEAFF. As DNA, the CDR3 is TGCGCCAGCAGCCAAGATCCCGCGAACACTGAAGCTTTCTTT.

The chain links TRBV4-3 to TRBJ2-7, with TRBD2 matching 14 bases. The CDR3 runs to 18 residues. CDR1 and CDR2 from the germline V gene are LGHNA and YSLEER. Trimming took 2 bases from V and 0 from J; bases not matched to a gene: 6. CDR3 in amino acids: CASSQWTSGGTSSYEQYF. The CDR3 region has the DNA TGCGCCAGCAGCCAATGGACTAGCGGGGGGACCTCCTCCTACGAGCAGTACTTC.

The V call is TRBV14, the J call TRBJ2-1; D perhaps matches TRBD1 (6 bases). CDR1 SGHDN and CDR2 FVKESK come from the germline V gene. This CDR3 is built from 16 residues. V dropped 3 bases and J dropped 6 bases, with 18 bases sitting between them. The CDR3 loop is CASSHPGQTLTNEQFF. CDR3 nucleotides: TGTGCCAGCAGCCATCCCGGACAGACCTTAACCAATGAGCAGTTCTTC.

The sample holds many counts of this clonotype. CDR3 in amino acids: CASSVQGGTEAFF. In DNA, the CDR3 is TGTGCCAGCAGCGTACAGGGTGGGACTGAAGCTTTCTTT. The rearrangement uses TRBV9 and TRBJ1-1; perhaps TRBD1 as D (5 bases). Trimming left V 1 base short and J 5 bases short, with 9 bases between. CDR3 length: 13 amino acids. CDR1 SGDLS and CDR2 YYNGEE come from the germline V gene. Full variable domain (missing parts from reference TRBV9 and TRBJ1-1): DSGVTQTPKHLITATGQRVTLRCSPRSGDLSVYWYQQSLDQGLQFLIQYYNGEERAKGNILERFSAQQFPDLHSELNLSSLELGDSALYFCASSVQGGTEAFFGQGTRLTVV.

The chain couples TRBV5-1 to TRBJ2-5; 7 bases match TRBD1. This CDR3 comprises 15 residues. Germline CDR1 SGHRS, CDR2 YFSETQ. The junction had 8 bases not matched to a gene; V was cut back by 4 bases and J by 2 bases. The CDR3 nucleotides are TGCGCCAGCAGCCTAAGGGACAGCTCACAAGAGACCCAGTACTTC. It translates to CASSLRDSSQETQYF.

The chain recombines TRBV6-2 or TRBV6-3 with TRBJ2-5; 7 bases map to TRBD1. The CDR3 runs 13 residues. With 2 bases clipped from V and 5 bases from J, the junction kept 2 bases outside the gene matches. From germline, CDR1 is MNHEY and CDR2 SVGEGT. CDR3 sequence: CASSYEQGETQYF. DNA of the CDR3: TGTGCCAGCAGTTACGAACAGGGGGAGACCCAGTACTTC.

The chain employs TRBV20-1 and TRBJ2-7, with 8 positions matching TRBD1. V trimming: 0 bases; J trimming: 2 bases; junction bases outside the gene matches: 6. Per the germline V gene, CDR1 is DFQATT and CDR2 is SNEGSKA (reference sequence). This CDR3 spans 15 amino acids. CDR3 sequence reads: CSARDLGQGTYEQYF. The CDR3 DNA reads TGCAGTGCTAGAGATCTTGGACAGGGAACCTACGAGCAGTACTTC.

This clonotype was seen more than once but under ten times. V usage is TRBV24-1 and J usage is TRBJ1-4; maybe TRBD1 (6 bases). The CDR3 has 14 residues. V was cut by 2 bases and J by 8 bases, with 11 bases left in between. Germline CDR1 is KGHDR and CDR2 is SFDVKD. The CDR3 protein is CATSDSRQVEKLFF. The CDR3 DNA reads TGTGCCACCAGTGATTCCCGACAGGTGGAAAAACTGTTTTTT.

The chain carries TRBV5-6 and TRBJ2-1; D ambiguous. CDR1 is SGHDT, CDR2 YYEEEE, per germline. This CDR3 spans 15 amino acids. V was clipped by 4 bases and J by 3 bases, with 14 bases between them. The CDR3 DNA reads TGTGCCAGCAGCCCATTGGCCACATTCTACAATGAGCAGTTCTTC. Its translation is CASSPLATFYNEQFF.

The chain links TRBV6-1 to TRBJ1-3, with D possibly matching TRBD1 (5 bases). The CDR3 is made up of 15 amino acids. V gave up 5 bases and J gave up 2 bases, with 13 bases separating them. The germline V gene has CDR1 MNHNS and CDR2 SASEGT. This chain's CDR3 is CASSPRDGAGNTIYF. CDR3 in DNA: TGTGCCAGCAGTCCCCGGGACGGCGCTGGAAACACCATATATTTT.

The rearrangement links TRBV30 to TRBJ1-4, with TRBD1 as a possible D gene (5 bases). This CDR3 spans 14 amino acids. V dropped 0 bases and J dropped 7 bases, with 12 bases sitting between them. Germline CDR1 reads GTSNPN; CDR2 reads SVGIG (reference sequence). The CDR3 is CAWSVKGSGEKLFF. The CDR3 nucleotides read TGTGCCTGGAGTGTAAAGGGGAGTGGTGAAAAACTGTTTTTT.

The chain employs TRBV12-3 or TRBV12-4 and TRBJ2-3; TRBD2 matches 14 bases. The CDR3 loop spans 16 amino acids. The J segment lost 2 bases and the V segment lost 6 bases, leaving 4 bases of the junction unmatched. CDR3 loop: CASRRLAGGTTDTQYF. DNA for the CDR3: TGTGCCAGCAGGAGACTAGCGGGGGGGACCACAGATACGCAGTATTTT.

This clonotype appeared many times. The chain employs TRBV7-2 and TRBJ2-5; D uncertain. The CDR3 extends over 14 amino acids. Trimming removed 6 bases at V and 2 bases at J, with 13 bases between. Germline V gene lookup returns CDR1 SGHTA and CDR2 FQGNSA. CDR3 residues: CASSYESFQETQYF. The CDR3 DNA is TGTGCCAGCAGTTATGAAAGTTTTCAAGAGACCCAGTACTTC.

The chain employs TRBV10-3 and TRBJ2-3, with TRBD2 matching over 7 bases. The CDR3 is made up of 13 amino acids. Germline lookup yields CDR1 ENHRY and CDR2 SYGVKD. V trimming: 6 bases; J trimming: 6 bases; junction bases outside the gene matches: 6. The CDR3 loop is CAIRRGDADTQYF. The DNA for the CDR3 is TGTGCCATCAGACGGGGGGACGCCGATACGCAGTATTTT.

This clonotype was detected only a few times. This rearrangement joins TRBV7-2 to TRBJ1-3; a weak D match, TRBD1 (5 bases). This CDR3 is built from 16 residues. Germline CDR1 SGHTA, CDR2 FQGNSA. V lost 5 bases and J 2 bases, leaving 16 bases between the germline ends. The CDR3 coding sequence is TGTGCCAGCAGCCCCCCGGGGCCAACCGCTGGAAACACCATATATTTT. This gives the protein CASSPPGPTAGNTIYF. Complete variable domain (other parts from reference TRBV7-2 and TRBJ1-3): GAGVSQSPSNKVTEKGKDVELRCDPISGHTALYWYRQSLGQGLEFLIYFQGNSAPDKSGLPSDRFSAERTGGSVSTLTIQRTQQEDSAVYLCASSPPGPTAGNTIYFGEGSWLTVV.

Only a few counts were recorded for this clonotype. CDR3 sequence: CASSLDFLDEAFF. The CDR3 DNA is TGTGCCAGCAGCTTAGATTTTTTAGATGAAGCTTTCTTT. The V gene is TRBV11-2, the J gene TRBJ1-1; the D is unclear. Deletions cut 0 bases from V and 7 bases from J, with 9 bases between. In germline, CDR1 is SGHAT, CDR2 FQNNGV. There are 13 residues in the CDR3.

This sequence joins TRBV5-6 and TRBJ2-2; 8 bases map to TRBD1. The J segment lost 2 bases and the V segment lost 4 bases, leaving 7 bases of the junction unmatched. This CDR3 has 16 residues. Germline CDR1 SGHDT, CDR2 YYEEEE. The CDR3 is CASSRRDRTNTGELFF. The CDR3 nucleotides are TGTGCCAGCAGCCGGAGGGACAGGACAAACACCGGGGAGCTGTTTTTT. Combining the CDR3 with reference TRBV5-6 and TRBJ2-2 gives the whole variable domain DAGVTQSPTHLIKTRGQQVTLRCSPKSGHDTVSWYQQALGQGPQFIFQYYEEEERQRGNFPDRFSGHQFPNYSSELNVNALLLGDSALYLCASSRRDRTNTGELFFGEGSRLTVL.

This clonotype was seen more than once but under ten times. CDR3 amino acids: CAISEGQPANYGYTF. CDR3 nucleotide sequence: TGTGCCATCTCGGAAGGACAGCCAGCTAACTATGGCTACACCTTC. This chain connects TRBV7-2 to TRBJ1-2; a possible D gene is TRBD1 (6 bases). The CDR3 extends over 15 amino acids. The germline CDR1 and CDR2 sequences are SGHTA and FQGNSA. Trimming shortened V by 10 bases and J by 0 bases, and 18 bases separated the two germline ends.

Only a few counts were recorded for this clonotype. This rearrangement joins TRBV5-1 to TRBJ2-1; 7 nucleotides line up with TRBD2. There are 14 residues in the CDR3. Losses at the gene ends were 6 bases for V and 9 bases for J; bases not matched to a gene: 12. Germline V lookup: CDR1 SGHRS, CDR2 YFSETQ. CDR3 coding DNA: TGCGCCAGCACCCAAGCGGGATCGGTTGGTGAGCAGTTCTTC. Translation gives CASTQAGSVGEQFF.

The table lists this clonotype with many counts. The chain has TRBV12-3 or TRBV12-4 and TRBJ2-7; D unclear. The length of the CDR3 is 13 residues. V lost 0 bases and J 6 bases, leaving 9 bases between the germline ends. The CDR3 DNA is TGTGCCAGCAGTTTAGCGCTTTGGAGCGAGCAGTACTTC. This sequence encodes CASSLALWSEQYF.

CDR3 region: CATRRLAGVDTQYF. CDR3 coding DNA: TGCGCCACCAGAAGACTAGCGGGGGTCGATACGCAGTATTTT. The V call is TRBV5-1, the J call TRBJ2-3; TRBD2 aligns across 12 bases. There are 14 residues in the CDR3. The ends lost 9 bases at V and 6 bases at J; junction bases unmatched: 8. Looked up from germline, CDR1 is SGHRS and CDR2 is YFSETQ.

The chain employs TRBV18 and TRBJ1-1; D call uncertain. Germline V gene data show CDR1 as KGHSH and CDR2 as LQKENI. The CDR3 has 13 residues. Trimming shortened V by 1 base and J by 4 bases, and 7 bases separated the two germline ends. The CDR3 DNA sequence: TGTGCCAGCTCACCACAGGGAAGCACTGAAGCTTTCTTT. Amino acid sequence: CASSPQGSTEAFF. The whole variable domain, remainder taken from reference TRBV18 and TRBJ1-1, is NAGVMQNPRHLVRRRGQEARLRCSPMKGHSHVYWYRQLPEEGLKFMVYLQKENIIDESGMPKERFSAEFPKEGPSILRIQQVVRGDSAAYFCASSPQGSTEAFFGQGTRLTVV.